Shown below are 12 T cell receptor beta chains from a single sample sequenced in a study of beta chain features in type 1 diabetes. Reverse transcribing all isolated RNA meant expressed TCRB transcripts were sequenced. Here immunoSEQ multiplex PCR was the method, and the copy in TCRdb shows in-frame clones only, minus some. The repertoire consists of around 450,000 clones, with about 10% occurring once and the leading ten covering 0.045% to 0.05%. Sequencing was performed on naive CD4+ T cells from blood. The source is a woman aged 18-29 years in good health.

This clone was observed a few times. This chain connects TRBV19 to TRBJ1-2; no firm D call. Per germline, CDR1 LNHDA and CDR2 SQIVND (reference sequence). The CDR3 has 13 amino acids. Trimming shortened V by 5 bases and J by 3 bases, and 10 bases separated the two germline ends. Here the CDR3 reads CASSPPGDYGYTF. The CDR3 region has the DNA TGTGCCAGTAGTCCGCCCGGGGACTATGGCTACACCTTC.

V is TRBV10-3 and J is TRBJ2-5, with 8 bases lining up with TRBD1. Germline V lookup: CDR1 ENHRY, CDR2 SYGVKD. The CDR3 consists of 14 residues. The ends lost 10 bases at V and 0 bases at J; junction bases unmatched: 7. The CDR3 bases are TGTGCCACCGGGACAGGAGCAAACCAAGAGACCCAGTACTTC. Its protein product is CATGTGANQETQYF.

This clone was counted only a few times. The CDR3 DNA sequence: TGTGCCAGCAGTGAATCCGGGACTTTCAACACCGGGGAGCTGTTTTTT. It yields the protein CASSESGTFNTGELFF. The chain is built from TRBV25-1 and TRBJ2-2, with a weak D call TRBD2 (6 bases). The CDR3 totals 16 residues. Germline values: CDR1 MGHDK, CDR2 SYGVNS. V was cut by 1 base and J by 2 bases, with 11 bases left in between.

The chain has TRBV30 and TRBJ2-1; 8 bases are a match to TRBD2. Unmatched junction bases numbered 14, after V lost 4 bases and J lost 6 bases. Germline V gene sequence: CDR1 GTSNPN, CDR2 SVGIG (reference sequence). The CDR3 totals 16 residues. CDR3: CAWMGGTWTSPNEQFF. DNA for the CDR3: TGTGCCTGGATGGGGGGGACTTGGACTAGCCCCAATGAGCAGTTCTTC.

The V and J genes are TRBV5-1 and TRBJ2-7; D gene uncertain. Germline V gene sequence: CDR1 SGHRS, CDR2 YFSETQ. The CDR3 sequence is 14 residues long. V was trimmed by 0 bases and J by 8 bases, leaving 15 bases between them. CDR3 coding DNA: TGCGCCAGCAGCTTGGAGTTCGTGTCGGGTCAGCAGTACTTC. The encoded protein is CASSLEFVSGQQYF.

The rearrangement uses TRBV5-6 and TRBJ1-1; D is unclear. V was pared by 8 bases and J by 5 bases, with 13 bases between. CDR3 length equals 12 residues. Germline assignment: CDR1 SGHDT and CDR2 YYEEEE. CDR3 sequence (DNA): TGTGCCAGTCGGATTGGCAGGACTGAAGCTTTCTTT. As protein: CASRIGRTEAFF.

The CDR3 DNA reads TGCAGCGTTCTAGGGGCTAGCGTCAGGAGCTCCTACAATGAGCAGTTCTTC. This encodes CSVLGASVRSSYNEQFF. The chain has TRBV29-1 and TRBJ2-1; a possible D gene is TRBD2 (6 bases). Germline loops: CDR1 SQVTM, CDR2 ANQGSEA. The V end lost 5 bases, the J end lost 0 bases, and 20 bases lay between the germline ends. This CDR3 is 17 amino acids long.

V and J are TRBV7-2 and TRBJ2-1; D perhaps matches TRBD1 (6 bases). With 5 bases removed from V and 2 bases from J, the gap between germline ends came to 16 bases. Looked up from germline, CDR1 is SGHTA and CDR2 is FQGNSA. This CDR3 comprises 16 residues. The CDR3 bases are TGTGCCAGCAGCCCCCGGGACACCGAGCCCTACAATGAGCAGTTCTTC. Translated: CASSPRDTEPYNEQFF. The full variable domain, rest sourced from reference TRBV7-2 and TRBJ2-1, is GAGVSQSPSNKVTEKGKDVELRCDPISGHTALYWYRQSLGQGLEFLIYFQGNSAPDKSGLPSDRFSAERTGGSVSTLTIQRTQQEDSAVYLCASSPRDTEPYNEQFFGPGTRLTVL.

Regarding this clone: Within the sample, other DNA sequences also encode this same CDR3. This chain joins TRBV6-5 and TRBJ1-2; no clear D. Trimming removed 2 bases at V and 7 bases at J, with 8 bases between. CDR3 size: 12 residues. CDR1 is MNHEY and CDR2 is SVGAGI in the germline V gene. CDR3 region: CASSYRAGGYTF. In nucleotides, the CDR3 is TGTGCCAGCAGTTACCGGGCAGGTGGCTACACCTTC.

CDR3 bases: TGTGCCAGTAGTCCAGACCCCGGAGGGCCGAGCTACACCTTC. It translates to CASSPDPGGPSYTF. V usage is TRBV19 and J usage is TRBJ1-2; D gene ambiguous. Trimming stripped 5 bases from V and 9 bases from J, with 19 bases between. The CDR3 consists of 14 residues. Germline V gene sequence: CDR1 LNHDA, CDR2 SQIVND (reference sequence).

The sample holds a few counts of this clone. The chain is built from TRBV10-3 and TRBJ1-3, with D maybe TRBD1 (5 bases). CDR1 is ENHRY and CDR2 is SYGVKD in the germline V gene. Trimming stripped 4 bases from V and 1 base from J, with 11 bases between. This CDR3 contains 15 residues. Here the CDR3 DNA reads TGTGCCATCAGTGGAGGGGAACAGTCTGGAAACACCATATATTTT. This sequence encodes CAISGGEQSGNTIYF.

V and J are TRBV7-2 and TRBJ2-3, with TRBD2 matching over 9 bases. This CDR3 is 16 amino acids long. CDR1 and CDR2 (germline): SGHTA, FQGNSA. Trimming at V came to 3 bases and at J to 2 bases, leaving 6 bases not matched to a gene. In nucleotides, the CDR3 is TGTGCCAGCAGCTTTATGCTAGCGGGACCCACAGATACGCAGTATTTT. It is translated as CASSFMLAGPTDTQYF.